The clone carrying this T cell receptor beta chain appeared once. Its antigen is not identified. Germline-derived CDR1 and CDR2 are DFQATT and SNEGSKA (reference sequence). This CDR3 is 15 amino acids long. The V and J ends lost 6 bases and 4 bases, in that order; junction bases with no gene match: 6. These data are taken from a study of T cell repertoires in cytomegalovirus infection. Study-wide context: Recently described HLA-C-restricted plus well-studied HLA-B-restricted CMV epitopes were used. Matching HLA type and CMV infection were both indicated by public TCR beta signatures. Overall study findings and caveats: Public TCR beta family frequency separated CMV-and-HLA carriers, including in an independent cohort. HLA-C-restricted CMV-specific TCR beta clonotypes prevailed in the ex vivo response.

TCRdb fed the reads into MiXCR, producing one record per CDR3 protein. In the table there are about 360,000 distinct CDR3 sequences, about 32% of which are singletons. Sequences were derived from cultured PBMCs, sampled from culture after CMV antigen stimulation. The sequence was collected from a human donor in good health (CMV status not recorded). Some clones in this sample may be carry-over from other donors' samples. V gene TRBV20-1 combines with J gene TRBJ2-1, with 13 bases identical to TRBD2. The CDR3 sequence: CSAPRTSGSYNEQFF. CDR3 DNA sequence: TGCAGTGCGCCCCGGACTAGCGGGAGTTACAATGAGCAGTTCTTC.